This is a list of T cell receptor beta chains from one sample in a study of blood T cell repertoires in COVID-19. TCRdb's table, derived via immunoSEQ multiplex PCR, lists solely in-frame clones and lacks some. The sample records around 300,000 clones, 65% to 90% being singletons. Sequenced material: peripheral blood. Source of these receptors: a human donor in a cohort sampled during active COVID-19. CDR3s include the opening cysteine and the closing phenylalanine or tryptophan. Each record gives: J gene, V gene, clone size, D gene, CDR3 protein, CDR3 DNA. A D gene is named only where the DNA matches it firmly. Part of the rows lack a size; the others show once, few, many or a class for expanded clones.

TRBJ1-3 | TRBV11-3 | NA | NA | CASSFGPVSSGNTIYF | TGTGCCAGCAGCTTCGGTCCGGTGAGCTCTGGAAACACCATATATTTT
TRBJ2-7 | TRBV10-3 | few | NA | CAISENRRWQAAYEQYF | TGTGCCATCAGTGAGAACCGCCGTTGGCAGGCCGCCTACGAGCAGTACTTC
TRBJ2-7 | TRBV7-9 | NA | TRBD1 | CASSPPGQGVEYEQYF | TGTGCCAGCAGCCCGCCCGGACAGGGGGTGGAATACGAGCAGTACTTC
TRBJ2-6 | TRBV7-3 | NA | NA | CASSSREAGANVLTF | TGTGCCAGCAGCTCTCGCGAAGCTGGGGCCAACGTCCTGACTTTC
TRBJ2-2 | TRBV7-3 | NA | NA | CASSLLRRTGELFF | TGTGCCAGCAGCTTACTGAGGCGAACCGGGGAGCTGTTTTTT
TRBJ2-6 | TRBV5-1 | NA | NA | CASSLDNFPGANVLTF | TGCGCCAGCAGCTTGGATAATTTTCCTGGGGCCAACGTCCTGACTTTC
TRBJ2-3 | TRBV5-4 | NA | NA | CASSPDIYTDTQYF | TGTGCCAGCAGCCCGGACATCTACACAGATACGCAGTATTTT
TRBJ1-6 | TRBV30 | NA | NA | CAWSQNSPLHF | TGTGCCTGGAGTCAGAACTCACCCCTCCACTTT
TRBJ1-1 | TRBV10-3 | once | NA | CAISESRMNTEAFF | TGTGCCATCAGTGAGTCGCGGATGAACACTGAAGCTTTCTTT
TRBJ2-1 | TRBV19 | NA | TRBD2 | CASSLAGGLVEQFF | TGTGCCAGTAGCCTAGCGGGGGGGCTCGTTGAGCAGTTCTTC
TRBJ2-1 | TRBV5-1 | NA | NA | CASSLADEQFF | TGCGCCAGCAGCTTGGCGGATGAGCAGTTCTTC
TRBJ1-2 | TRBV7-9 | few | NA | CASSLAVLRGARYGYTF | TGTGCCAGCAGCTTAGCGGTCCTGCGGGGGGCGCGATATGGCTACACCTTC
TRBJ2-3 | TRBV7-6 | NA | NA | CASSLGLGTDTQYF | TGTGCCAGCAGCTTAGGCCTAGGCACAGATACGCAGTATTTT
TRBJ2-1 | TRBV11-3 | NA | TRBD2 | CASSGNSGGPYNEQFF | TGTGCCAGCAGCGGGAATTCGGGGGGGCCCTACAATGAGCAGTTCTTC
TRBJ2-3 | TRBV12-3/TRBV12-4 | NA | NA | CASSLGAADTQYF | TGTGCCAGCAGTTTAGGGGCCGCAGATACGCAGTATTTT
TRBJ1-3 | TRBV6-1 | NA | NA | CASSEALFSGNTIYF | TGTGCCAGCAGTGAAGCCCTATTCTCTGGAAACACCATATATTTT
TRBJ2-7 | TRBV15 | NA | NA | CATSRVRDEQYF | TGTGCCACCAGCAGAGTCAGGGACGAGCAGTACTTC
TRBJ2-7 | TRBV11-2 | NA | NA | CASSLIGGVASYEQYF | TGTGCCAGCAGCTTAATAGGGGGGGTAGCCTCCTACGAGCAGTACTTC
TRBJ2-7 | TRBV14 | NA | TRBD1 | CASSQPRDRGRVVNYEQYF | TGTGCCAGCAGCCAGCCCCGGGACAGGGGGCGAGTCGTGAACTACGAGCAGTACTTC
TRBJ2-1 | TRBV7-3 | NA | NA | CASSSSNEQFF | TGTGCCAGCAGCTCCAGTAATGAGCAGTTCTTC
TRBJ1-1 | TRBV10-3 | NA | NA | CAISEAGIAEAFF | TGTGCCATCAGTGAGGCAGGGATCGCTGAAGCTTTCTTT
TRBJ1-4 | TRBV19 | NA | TRBD1 | CASSPSGGQATNEKLFF | TGTGCCAGTAGTCCATCTGGAGGACAGGCAACTAATGAAAAACTGTTTTTT
TRBJ2-3 | TRBV7-2 | NA | NA | CASSSHYSLEPDTQYF | TGTGCCAGCAGCTCCCACTACTCCTTGGAGCCAGATACGCAGTATTTT
TRBJ1-4 | TRBV30 | NA | NA | CAWSVRGKKNEKLFF | TGTGCCTGGAGTGTTCGCGGGAAAAAAAATGAAAAACTGTTTTTT
TRBJ2-6 | TRBV11-2 | NA | NA | CASSLGSPSSGANVLTF | TGTGCCAGCAGCTTGGGTAGCCCCAGCTCTGGGGCCAACGTCCTGACTTTC
TRBJ1-2 | TRBV9 | NA | NA | CASSVDYSSYGYTF | TGTGCCAGCAGCGTAGATTACAGTTCATATGGCTACACCTTC
TRBJ2-3 | TRBV11-3 | NA | TRBD2 | CASSLEAGGADTQYF | TGTGCCAGCAGCTTAGAGGCGGGGGGAGCAGATACGCAGTATTTT
TRBJ2-6 | TRBV7-9 | once | NA | CASSIWDFSSGANVLTF | TGTGCCAGCAGCATATGGGACTTTAGCTCTGGGGCCAACGTCCTGACTTTC
TRBJ1-1 | TRBV6-5 | once | NA | CASSYSSGQVVTEAFF | TGTGCCAGCAGTTACTCGAGTGGCCAGGTGGTCACTGAAGCTTTCTTT
TRBJ1-1 | TRBV7-9 | NA | NA | CASSSGIKRLNTEAFF | TGTGCCAGCAGCTCAGGAATTAAAAGATTGAACACTGAAGCTTTCTTT
TRBJ1-3 | TRBV3-1/TRBV3-2 | NA | NA | CASSLAVGNTIYF | TGTGCCAGCAGCCTTGCAGTGGGAAACACCATATATTTT
TRBJ1-4 | TRBV9 | NA | TRBD1 | CASSPPGTGVVKLFF | TGTGCCAGCAGCCCCCCCGGGACAGGGGTTGTAAAACTGTTTTTT
TRBJ2-3 | TRBV10-3 | NA | NA | CAIQDFGTDTQYF | TGTGCCATCCAGGATTTCGGCACAGATACGCAGTATTTT
TRBJ2-3 | TRBV5-4 | NA | TRBD2 | CASSPSGISTDTQYF | TGTGCCAGCAGCCCTAGCGGGATTAGCACAGATACGCAGTATTTT
TRBJ2-7 | TRBV6-5 | NA | NA | CASTGTLSSYEQYF | TGTGCCAGCACGGGGACTCTCAGCTCCTACGAGCAGTACTTC
TRBJ1-2 | TRBV14 | NA | NA | CASSYSQGLDGYTF | TGTGCCAGCAGCTACTCACAGGGCCTTGACGGCTACACCTTC
TRBJ1-1 | TRBV29-1 | NA | TRBD1 | CSVAFDRGLTEAFF | TGCAGCGTTGCTTTTGACAGGGGGTTAACTGAAGCTTTCTTT
TRBJ1-1 | TRBV30 | once | NA | CAWSEGVTEAFF | TGTGCCTGGAGTGAGGGGGTCACTGAAGCTTTCTTT
TRBJ1-3 | TRBV6-2/TRBV6-3 | NA | NA | CASSSLEGNTIYF | TGCGCCAGCAGCAGCCTCGAGGGAAACACCATATATTTT
TRBJ2-4 | TRBV30 | once | TRBD2 | CAWSGLAGGGNIQYF | TGTGCCTGGAGTGGACTAGCGGGGGGAGGAAACATTCAGTACTTC
TRBJ1-1 | TRBV10-2 | NA | NA | CASRRDWRDTEAFF | TGCGCCAGCAGAAGAGACTGGCGGGACACTGAAGCTTTCTTT
TRBJ1-4 | TRBV19 | NA | NA | CASSSVGQGDEKLFF | TGTGCCAGTAGTTCCGTGGGGCAGGGTGATGAAAAACTGTTTTTT